This T cell receptor beta chain was sequenced for a study of CD8 T cells in Susac syndrome. About the research overall: Susac syndrome patients were untreated, on corticosteroids with some adding intravenous immunoglobulin, or on intravenous immunoglobulin only.

The diagnostic criteria for definite or probable disease, as recently defined, were met by the patients with Susac syndrome. The CDR3 loop spans 15 amino acids. From germline, CDR1 is DFQATT and CDR2 SNEGSKA (reference sequence). V was pared by 3 bases and J by 8 bases, with 8 bases of the junction left unmatched. A quantity of about 0.5 to 1 ug RNA underwent reverse transcription using random hexamers. TCRdb independently ran MiXCR on the immunoSEQ multiplex PCR reads; one entry per CDR3 protein. The data hold some 200,000 distinct CDR3 sequences, with almost 96% observed a single time. The sequenced sample was CD4+ T cells from PBMCs. This TCR was recovered from a human donor with Susac syndrome. J is TRBJ2-1 and V is TRBV20-1, with 12 bases identical to TRBD2. CDR3 region: CSASPLAGGPDEQFF. CDR3 DNA: TGCAGTGCTAGCCCGCTAGCGGGGGGGCCTGATGAGCAGTTCTTC.